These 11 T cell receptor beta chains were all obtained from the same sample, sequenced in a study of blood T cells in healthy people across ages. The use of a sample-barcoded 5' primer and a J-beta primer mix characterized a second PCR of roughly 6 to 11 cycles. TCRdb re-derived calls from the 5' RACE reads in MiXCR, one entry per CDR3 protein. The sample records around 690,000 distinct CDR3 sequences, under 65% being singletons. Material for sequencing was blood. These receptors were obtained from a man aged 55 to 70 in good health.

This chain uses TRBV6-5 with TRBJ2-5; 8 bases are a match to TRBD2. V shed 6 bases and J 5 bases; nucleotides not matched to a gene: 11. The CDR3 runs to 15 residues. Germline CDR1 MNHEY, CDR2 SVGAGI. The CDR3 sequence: CASRKSGGGSETQYF. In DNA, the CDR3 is TGTGCCAGCAGAAAAAGCGGGGGTGGGTCGGAGACCCAGTACTTC.

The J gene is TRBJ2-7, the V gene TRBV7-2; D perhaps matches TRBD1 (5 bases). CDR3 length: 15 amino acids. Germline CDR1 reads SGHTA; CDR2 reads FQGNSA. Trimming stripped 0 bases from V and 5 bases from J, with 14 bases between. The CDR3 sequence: CASSLASGSRHEQYF. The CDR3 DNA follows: TGTGCCAGCAGCTTAGCTTCAGGGTCGAGACACGAGCAGTACTTC.

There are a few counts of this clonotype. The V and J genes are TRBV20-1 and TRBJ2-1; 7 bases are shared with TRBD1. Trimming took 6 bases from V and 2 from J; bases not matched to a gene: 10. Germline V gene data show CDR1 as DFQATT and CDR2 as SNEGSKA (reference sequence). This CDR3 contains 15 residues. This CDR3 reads CSATVKDRTYNEQFF. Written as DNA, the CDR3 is TGCAGTGCCACCGTTAAGGACAGGACCTACAATGAGCAGTTCTTC.

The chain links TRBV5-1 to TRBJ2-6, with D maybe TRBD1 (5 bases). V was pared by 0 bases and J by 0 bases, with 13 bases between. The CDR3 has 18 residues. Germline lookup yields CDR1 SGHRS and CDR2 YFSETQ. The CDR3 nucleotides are TGCGCCAGCAGCTTGGGGGCAGGGTCTCTCTCTGGGGCCAACGTCCTGACTTTC. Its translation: CASSLGAGSLSGANVLTF. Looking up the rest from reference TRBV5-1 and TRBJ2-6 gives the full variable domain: KAGVTQTPRYLIKTRGQQVTLSCSPISGHRSVSWYQQTPGQGLQFLFEYFSETQRNKGNFPGRFSGRQFSNSRSEMNVSTLELGDSALYLCASSLGAGSLSGANVLTFGAGSRLTVL.

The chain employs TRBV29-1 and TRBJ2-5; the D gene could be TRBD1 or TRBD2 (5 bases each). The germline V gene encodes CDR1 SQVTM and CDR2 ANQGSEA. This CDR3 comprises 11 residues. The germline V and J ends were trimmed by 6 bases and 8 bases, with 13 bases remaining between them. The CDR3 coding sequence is TGCAGCGTCCTATCTGGGGGAACCCAGTACTTC. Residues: CSVLSGGTQYF.

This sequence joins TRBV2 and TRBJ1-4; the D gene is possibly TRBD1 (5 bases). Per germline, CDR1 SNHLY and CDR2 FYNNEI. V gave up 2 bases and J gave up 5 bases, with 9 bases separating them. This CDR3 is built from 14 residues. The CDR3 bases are TGTGCCAGCAGTGAACGGGCAGGGAATGAAAAACTGTTTTTT. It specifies CASSERAGNEKLFF.

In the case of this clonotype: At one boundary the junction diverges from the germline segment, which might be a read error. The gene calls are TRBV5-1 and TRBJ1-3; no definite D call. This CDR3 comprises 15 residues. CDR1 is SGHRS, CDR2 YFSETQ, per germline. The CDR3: CASRLDVTSGNTIYF. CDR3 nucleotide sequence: TGCGCCAGCAGATTGGACGTGACCTCTGGAAACACCATATATTTT.

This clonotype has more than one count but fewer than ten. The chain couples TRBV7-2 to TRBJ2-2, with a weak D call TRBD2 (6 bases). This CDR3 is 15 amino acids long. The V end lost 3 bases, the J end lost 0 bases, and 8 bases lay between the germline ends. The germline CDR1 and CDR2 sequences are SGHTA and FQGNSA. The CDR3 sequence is CASSFGGSNTGELFF. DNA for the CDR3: TGTGCCAGCAGCTTCGGGGGTTCGAACACCGGGGAGCTGTTTTTT.

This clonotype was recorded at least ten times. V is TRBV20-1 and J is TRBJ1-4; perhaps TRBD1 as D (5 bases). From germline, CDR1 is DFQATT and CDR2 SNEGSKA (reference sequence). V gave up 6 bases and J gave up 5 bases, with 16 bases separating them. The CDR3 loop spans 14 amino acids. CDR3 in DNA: TGCAGTGCAAGCCCCGGGGCCCCCAATGAAAAACTGTTTTTT. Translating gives CSASPGAPNEKLFF.

The CDR3 nucleotides read TGCAGCGTTAAACCACCGGGGGGTGAGCAGTTCTTC. It is translated as CSVKPPGGEQFF. The genes are TRBV29-1 and TRBJ2-1; 7 bases map to TRBD2. This CDR3 is built from 12 residues. Per the germline V gene, CDR1 is SQVTM and CDR2 is ANQGSEA. J was trimmed by 9 bases and V by 5 bases; bases with no gene match: 7.

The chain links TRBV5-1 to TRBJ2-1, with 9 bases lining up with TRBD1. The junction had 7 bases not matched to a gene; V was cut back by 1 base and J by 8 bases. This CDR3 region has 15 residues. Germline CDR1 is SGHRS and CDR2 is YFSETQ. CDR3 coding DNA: TGCGCCAGCAGCTTGTGGGGACAGGGTCGCGATGAGCAGTTCTTC. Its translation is CASSLWGQGRDEQFF.